This T cell receptor beta chain was sequenced in a study of T cell repertoires and HLA-DP antigens (dated by TCRdb to the late 2010s). About the full investigation: Using HeLa cells transduced to present allogeneic HLA-DP, the study set up an in vitro model of CD4+ T cell alloreactivity. Compared with self, one alloantigen differed at one amino acid in the peptide-binding groove and the other differed at under 11, modelling structurally similar versus dissimilar alloantigens. The three donors were two male and one female, with ages ranging from the 18-to-29 to the 60-to-69 age band. An average DNA input of about 220 ng was used for sorted CD137+CD4+ samples, compared with about 1,300 ng for pre-culture CD4+ samples. Study-wide conclusions, independent of this receptor: Clones undetected before culture had an average cumulative frequency of about 40% against one allele versus roughly 55% against the other. Limitations included only a few donors, a non-physiological HeLa antigen-presenting system, and the use of total CD4+ responder cells. Sorted CD137+ cells showed similar clonality against both alloantigens (roughly 0.4), much higher than the clonality of pre-culture samples (roughly 0.04). Separate analysis of naive and memory CD4+ repertoires was not performed.

TCRB CDR3 regions were amplified with the immunoSEQ multiplex PCR using forward primers for 54 TRBV segments and reverse primers for 13 TRBJ segments. Pre-culture CD4+ samples were sequenced at deep resolution, targeting 200,000 T cell genomes. Sequencing of the amplicons was done on an Illumina HiSeq System, giving 87 bp reads that spanned the CDR3. Per the original workflow: PCR and sequencing errors in the reads were corrected, and alignment to IMGT reference sequences was used to define CDR3 regions. Synthetic template pools were used to estimate the numbers of templates and unique rearrangements. Clonality was computed as 1 minus Pielou's evenness. The Daley-Smith estimator was used to estimate richness. Morisita's index served as the measure of repertoire overlap. Clones found in cultured samples but undetected in the pre-culture repertoire of the corresponding donor were defined as low-abundance clones. TCRdb's version of the immuneACCESS table is confined to in-frame rearrangements and falls short of the full clone set. An unresolved V gene accounts for under half of the shortfall where checked; the remainder is of unknown origin. V and J calls and clone size are copied from that table; D and trimming were computed from the DNA. This sample lists about 89,000 clones; roughly 86% were detected once. The top ten clones comprise about 1.7% of the sample.

Counted from cysteine to phenylalanine, this CDR3 has 14 amino acids. Only the CDR3 DNA is retained, 42 bases long and in frame from the first base. Per the germline V gene, MNHEY is the CDR1 and SVGAGI is the CDR2. V sheds 2 bases and J sheds 5 bases, leaving 13 bases between their ends. Untouched CD4+ T cells were isolated from Ficoll-separated PBMC by magnetic bead negative selection, reaching an average purity of about 98%. Untouched CD4+ T cells were isolated with magnetic beads from Ficoll-separated PBMC, and a purity of roughly 98% was reached with negligible CD8+ contamination. Peripheral blood mononuclear cells were supplied by the buffy coats of a few healthy blood donors, who served as the study donors. Each of the three donors was CMV seronegative. The DNeasy Blood & Tissue Kit was used for extraction of genomic DNA. For each subject, genomic DNA from sorted CD137+CD4+ cells and from pre-culture CD4+ baseline samples underwent TCRB sequencing.

Worth noting for this clone: Its recognized antigen is unknown. No much larger clonotype is one base removed from it; base qualities were not supplied.

The chain is assembled from TRBV6-5 and TRBJ2-7; a tentative D call is TRBD1 (5 bases match). The sequenced material came from CD4+ T cells from PBMCs. The TCR was taken from a man in his fifties in good health and CMV-seronegative. The nucleotides read TGTGCCAGCAGTTACGGCCAGGGTGGGAACGAGCAGTACTTC. The encoded protein is CASSYGQGGNEQYF.